The 11 T cell receptor beta chains given below trace back to one sample, sequenced in a study of T cell changes during pregnancy in multiple sclerosis. The assay was immunoSEQ multiplex PCR, and TCRdb's table has in-frame clones only and misses some. The table lists under 30,000 clones, around 89% of them singletons. This sample comprised CD4+ T cells from peripheral blood mononuclear cells, obtained in the first trimester of pregnancy. These receptors were obtained from a female donor in good health, enrolled as a control in a pregnancy study.

Of note for this clone: The germline gene is not matched at one end of the junction; a read error may be the cause. The V and J genes are TRBV2 and TRBJ1-2; possibly TRBD1 for D (6 bases). The germline gives CDR1 SNHLY, CDR2 FYNNEI. The CDR3 is 11 residues long. The DNA of the CDR3 is TGTGCCAGCAGTGAAAGGACGGGGGGCTCGTTC. This translates into CASSERTGGSF.

The chain uses TRBV7-3 and TRBJ2-1, with TRBD2 identical over 7 bases. Germline lookup yields CDR1 SGHTA and CDR2 FQGTGA. The J segment lost 7 bases and the V segment lost 5 bases, leaving 11 bases of the junction unmatched. CDR3 length: 15 residues. The CDR3 protein is CASSTSVRPPNEQFF. The CDR3 bases are TGTGCCAGCAGCACTAGCGTAAGACCCCCAAATGAGCAGTTCTTC. Full variable domain (outside the CDR3, taken from reference TRBV7-3 and TRBJ2-1): GAGVSQTPSNKVTEKGKYVELRCDPISGHTALYWYRQSLGQGPEFLIYFQGTGAADDSGLPNDRFFAVRPEGSVSTLKIQRTERGDSAVYLCASSTSVRPPNEQFFGPGTRLTVL.

The chain uses TRBV15 and TRBJ2-5; 10 bases align to TRBD2. Germline values: CDR1 LNHNV, CDR2 YYDKDF (reference sequence). Unmatched junction bases numbered 6, after V lost 4 bases and J lost 4 bases. This CDR3 contains 15 residues. The chain's CDR3 is CATSIRTSGAETQYF. CDR3 nucleotide sequence: TGTGCCACCAGCATAAGAACTAGCGGGGCAGAGACCCAGTACTTC.

This clone was detected only once. The J gene is TRBJ1-5, the V gene TRBV28, with 10 bases identical to TRBD1. With V trimmed by 6 bases and J by 4 bases, 9 bases remained unmatched. This CDR3 comprises 16 residues. CDR1 is MDHEN and CDR2 is SYDVKM in the germline V gene. The CDR3, as DNA: TGTGCCAGCAGCTACTCGACAGGGGGCCGGAATCAGCCCCAGCATTTT. Amino acid sequence: CASSYSTGGRNQPQHF.

The CDR3 sequence is CASSSLRVSQRLFF. In DNA form, the CDR3 reads TGTGCCAGCAGTAGCCTGAGGGTATCCCAGAGACTGTTTTTT. The V gene is TRBV6-5, the J gene TRBJ1-4; D remains ambiguous. The CDR3 spans 14 residues. CDR1 and CDR2 (germline): MNHEY, SVGAGI. V shed 5 bases and J shed 13 bases, with 20 bases lying between them.

This chain links TRBV10-1 with TRBJ2-5; 9 bases align to TRBD2. Trimming removed 3 bases from V and 5 bases from J; junction bases left unmatched: 7. CDR1 WNHNN and CDR2 SYGVQD come from the germline V gene (reference sequence). This CDR3 region has 15 residues. The CDR3 sequence is CASSDASGAVETQYF. CDR3 DNA sequence: TGCGCCAGCAGTGACGCTAGCGGGGCCGTGGAGACCCAGTACTTC.

V gene TRBV19 combines with J gene TRBJ2-2, with TRBD1 matching 7 bases. This CDR3 is built from 15 residues. The V gene end was trimmed by 4 bases and the J gene end by 5 bases; junction bases not matched to a gene: 7. Germline CDR1 reads LNHDA; CDR2 reads SQIVND (reference sequence). CDR3 region: CASSKDRFGTGELFF. The DNA of the CDR3 is TGTGCCAGTAGTAAGGACAGGTTCGGGACCGGGGAGCTGTTTTTT.

J is TRBJ2-3 and V is TRBV7-2, with D tentatively TRBD2 (6 bases). V was cut by 1 base and J by 3 bases, with 11 bases left in between. This CDR3 is 15 amino acids long. Germline CDR1 reads SGHTA; CDR2 reads FQGNSA. This chain's CDR3 is CASSLGGVRTDTQYF. CDR3 nucleotides: TGTGCCAGCAGCTTAGGCGGGGTTAGGACAGATACGCAGTATTTT.

This chain joins TRBV7-9 and TRBJ2-3; D not resolved. This CDR3 has 10 amino acids. From germline, CDR1 is SEHNR and CDR2 FQNEAQ (reference sequence). Trimming took off 7 bases at V and 6 bases at J, with 5 bases between the two ends. CDR3 sequence (DNA): TGTGCCAGCATGAGGGATACGCAGTATTTT. This gives the protein CASMRDTQYF.

The genes are TRBV5-1 and TRBJ2-1; perhaps TRBD2 as D (5 bases). Germline V gene lookup returns CDR1 SGHRS and CDR2 YFSETQ. This CDR3 contains 16 residues. V was shortened by 1 base and J by 4 bases, with 15 bases between the two germline ends. The CDR3 region has the DNA TGCGCCAGCAGCTTGTCTAGCTTTGAAGGGTACAATGAGCAGTTCTTC. Its translation: CASSLSSFEGYNEQFF.

This chain links TRBV28 with TRBJ2-1; 8 nucleotides agree with TRBD1. CDR1 and CDR2 from the germline V gene are MDHEN and SYDVKM. J was trimmed by 1 base and V by 7 bases; bases with no gene match: 15. This CDR3 region has 18 residues. The CDR3 DNA reads TGTGCCAGCAACCTTCTTGGACAGGGAGGTTTTTCCTACAATGAGCAGTTCTTC. Translation: CASNLLGQGGFSYNEQFF.